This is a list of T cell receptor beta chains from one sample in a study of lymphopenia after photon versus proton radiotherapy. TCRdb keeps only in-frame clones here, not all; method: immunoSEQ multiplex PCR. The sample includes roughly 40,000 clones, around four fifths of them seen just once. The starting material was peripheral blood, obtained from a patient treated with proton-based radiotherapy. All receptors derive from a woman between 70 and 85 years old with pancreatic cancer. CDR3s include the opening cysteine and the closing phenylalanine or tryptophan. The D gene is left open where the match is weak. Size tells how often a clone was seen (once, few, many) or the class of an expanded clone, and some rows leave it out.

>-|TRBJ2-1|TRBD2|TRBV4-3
CASSQENTDSGSSYNEQFF
TGCGCCAGCAGCCAAGAAAATACCGATAGCGGGAGCTCCTACAATGAGCAGTTCTTC
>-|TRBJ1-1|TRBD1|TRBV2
CASRRQGEAFF
TGTGCCAGCAGGAGACAGGGTGAAGCTTTCTTT
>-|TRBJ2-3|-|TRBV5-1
CASSSRTSTDTQYF
TGCGCCAGCAGCTCTAGGACTAGCACAGATACGCAGTATTTT
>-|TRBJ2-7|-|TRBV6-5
CASSGGGEQYF
TGTGCCAGCAGCGGTGGGGGCGAGCAGTACTTC
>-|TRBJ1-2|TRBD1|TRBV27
CASSLKGANYGYTF
TGTGCCAGCAGTTTGAAGGGGGCCAACTATGGCTACACCTTC
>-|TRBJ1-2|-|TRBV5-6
CASSLGQANYGYTF
TGTGCCAGCAGCTTGGGACAGGCTAACTATGGCTACACCTTC
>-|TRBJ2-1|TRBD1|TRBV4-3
CASSPGTGGKDEQFF
TGCGCCAGCAGCCCCGGGACAGGGGGGAAGGATGAGCAGTTCTTC
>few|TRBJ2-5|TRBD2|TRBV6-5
CASSYPLAGGEETQYF
TGTGCCAGCAGTTATCCTTTAGCGGGAGGGGAAGAGACCCAGTACTTC
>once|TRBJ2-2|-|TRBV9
CASSVHGGHDGELFF
TGTGCCAGCAGCGTACATGGGGGGCACGACGGGGAGCTGTTTTTT
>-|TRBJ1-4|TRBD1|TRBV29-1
CSVSRGQASTNEKLFF
TGCAGCGTCTCTCGTGGACAGGCCTCAACTAATGAAAAACTGTTTTTT
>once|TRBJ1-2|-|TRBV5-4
CASSGRSGYTF
TGTGCCAGCAGCGGCAGGAGCGGCTACACCTTC
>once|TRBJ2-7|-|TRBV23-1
CASSQSPDRYGYEQYF
TGCGCCAGCAGTCAATCACCTGACAGGTACGGTTACGAGCAGTACTTC
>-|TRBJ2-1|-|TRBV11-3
CASSLGSEQFF
TGTGCCAGCAGCTTAGGCTCTGAGCAGTTCTTC
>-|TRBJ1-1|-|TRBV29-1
CSGAGRGPGTEAFF
TGCAGCGGCGCCGGTCGAGGACCGGGCACTGAAGCTTTCTTT
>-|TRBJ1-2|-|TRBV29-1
CSVEARDRTFGYTF
TGCAGCGTTGAAGCAAGGGACCGGACATTTGGCTACACCTTC
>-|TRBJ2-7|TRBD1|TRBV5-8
CASSSLGQGGSYEQYF
TGTGCCAGCAGCTCACTGGGACAGGGTGGCTCCTACGAGCAGTACTTC
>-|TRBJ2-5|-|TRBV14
CASSQRASGHQETQYF
TGTGCCAGCAGCCAACGGGCCAGCGGCCATCAAGAGACCCAGTACTTC
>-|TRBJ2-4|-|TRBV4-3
CASSQDRAAGGKNIQYF
TGCGCCAGCAGCCAAGATAGGGCGGCAGGTGGCAAAAACATTCAGTACTTC
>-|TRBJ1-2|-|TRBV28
CASSEGGNSLGGYTF
TGTGCCAGCAGTGAGGGGGGGAATTCGCTCGGAGGCTACACCTTC
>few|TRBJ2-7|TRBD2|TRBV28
CAILSGRANEQYF
TGTGCCATCCTTAGCGGGAGGGCCAACGAGCAGTACTTC
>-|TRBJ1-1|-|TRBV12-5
CASALAGGKNTEAFF
TGTGCTAGTGCTTTGGCGGGGGGCAAGAACACTGAAGCTTTCTTT
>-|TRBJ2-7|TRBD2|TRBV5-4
CASSSRLAGGYEQYF
TGTGCCAGCAGCTCCCGACTAGCGGGAGGATACGAGCAGTACTTC
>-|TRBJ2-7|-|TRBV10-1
CASSPVEAGPSSEQYF
TGCGCCAGCAGCCCTGTTGAGGCGGGACCTTCTAGCGAGCAGTACTTC
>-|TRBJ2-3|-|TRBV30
CAWSQEDTQYF
TGTGCCTGGAGTCAGGAAGATACGCAGTATTTT
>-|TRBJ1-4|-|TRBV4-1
CASSQGPRRGLGNEKLFF
TGCGCCAGCAGCCAAGGTCCTCGTAGGGGCTTGGGTAATGAAAAACTGTTTTTT
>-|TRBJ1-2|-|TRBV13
CASSYPRLSPYGYTF
TGTGCCAGCAGCTATCCTCGTCTATCCCCATATGGCTACACCTTC
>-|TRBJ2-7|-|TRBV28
CASSRGAIKLQF
TGTGCCAGCAGCCGAGGGGCTATCAAACTACAATTC
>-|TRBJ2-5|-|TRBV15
CATSRDQGRASETQYF
TGTGCCACCAGCAGAGATCAAGGCAGGGCTTCAGAGACCCAGTACTTC
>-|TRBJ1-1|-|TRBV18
CASSPPERVNTEAFF
TGTGCCAGCTCACCACCGGAGAGAGTTAACACTGAAGCTTTCTTT
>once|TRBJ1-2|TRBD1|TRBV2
CATSGTGGGYTF
TGTGCCACTTCCGGGACAGGGGGTGGCTACACCTTC
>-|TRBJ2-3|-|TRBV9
CASSVEGGLPTDTQYF
TGTGCCAGCAGCGTAGAGGGGGGACTACCGACAGATACGCAGTATTTT
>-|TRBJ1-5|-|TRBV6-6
CASSHMGLNQPQHF
TGTGCCAGCAGCCACATGGGGTTAAATCAGCCCCAGCATTTT
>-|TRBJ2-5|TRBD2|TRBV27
CASSFSSGRAYERETQYF
TGTGCCAGCAGTTTCAGTAGCGGGAGGGCCTATGAGAGAGAGACCCAGTACTTC
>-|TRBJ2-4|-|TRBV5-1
CASSLVPTGFDIQYF
TGCGCCAGCAGCTTGGTCCCTACAGGGTTCGACATTCAGTACTTC
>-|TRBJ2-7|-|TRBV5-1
CASSLDYEQYF
TGCGCCAGCAGCTTGGACTACGAGCAGTACTTC
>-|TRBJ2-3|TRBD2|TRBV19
CASSIREGQDTQYF
TGTGCCAGTAGTATCCGGGAGGGGCAGGATACGCAGTATTTT
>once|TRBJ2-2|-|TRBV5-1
CASSDNTGPGGELFF
TGCGCCAGCAGCGACAACACGGGGCCCGGCGGGGAGCTGTTTTTT
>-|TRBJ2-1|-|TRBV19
CASSPRGAASEQFF
TGTGCCAGTAGTCCACGGGGAGCGGCGAGTGAGCAGTTCTTC
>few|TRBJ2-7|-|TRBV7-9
CASSYRAYEQYF
TGTGCCAGCAGCTACAGGGCTTACGAGCAGTACTTC
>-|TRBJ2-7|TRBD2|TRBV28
CASSSPGLAIYEQYF
TGTGCCAGCAGCTCGCCGGGACTAGCGATTTACGAGCAGTACTTC
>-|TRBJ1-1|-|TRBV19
CAVAGNTEAFF
TGTGCCGTGGCAGGGAACACTGAAGCTTTCTTT
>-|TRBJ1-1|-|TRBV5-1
CASSLGAGYTEAFF
TGCGCCAGCAGCCTTGGGGCAGGTTATACTGAAGCTTTCTTT
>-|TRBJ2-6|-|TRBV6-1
CASSDSGAGANVLTF
TGTGCCAGCAGTGATTCCGGGGCTGGGGCCAACGTCCTGACTTTC
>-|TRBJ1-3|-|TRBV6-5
CASSYGQAAGNTIYF
TGTGCCAGCAGTTACGGGCAAGCCGCTGGAAACACCATATATTTT
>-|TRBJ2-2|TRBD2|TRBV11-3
CASSLLAGNTGELFF
TGTGCCAGCAGCCTCCTAGCGGGTAACACCGGGGAGCTGTTTTTT
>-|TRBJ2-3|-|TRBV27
CASSHNTGWTDTQYF
TGTGCCAGCAGTCATAACACAGGGTGGACAGATACGCAGTATTTT
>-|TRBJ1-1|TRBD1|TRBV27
CASRRQGRTYEAFF
TGTGCCAGCAGACGACAGGGCCGGACCTATGAAGCTTTCTTT
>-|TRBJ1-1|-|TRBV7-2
CASSSAVNTEAFF
TGTGCCAGCAGCTCCGCAGTAAACACTGAAGCTTTCTTT
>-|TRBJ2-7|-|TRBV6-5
CASSYSRDPYEQYF
TGTGCCAGCAGTTACTCCCGGGACCCCTACGAGCAGTACTTC
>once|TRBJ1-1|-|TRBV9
CASSVGLMNTEAFF
TGTGCCAGCAGCGTCGGGTTAATGAACACTGAAGCTTTCTTT
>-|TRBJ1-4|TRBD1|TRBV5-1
CASSSAGGATNEKLFF
TGCGCCAGCAGCTCAGCAGGGGGGGCAACTAATGAAAAACTGTTTTTT